The 6 T cell receptor beta chains below come from one sample, sequenced in a study of identifying expanded T cells in peripheral blood. Libraries were prepared by immunoSEQ multiplex PCR; TCRdb keeps only in-frame clonotypes and omits some of them. Of 100,000 to 150,000 clones detected, approximately 86% appear once; the ten largest clones hold 8.4%. Sequenced input: blood. The receptors stem from a person aged 18-69 years in good health.

In this sample, this clone turned up once. V and J are TRBV15 and TRBJ1-5, with D tentatively TRBD1 (6 bases). The length of the CDR3 is 16 residues. Trimming took 2 bases from V and 10 from J, leaving 21 bases between them. From germline, CDR1 is LNHNV and CDR2 YYDKDF (reference sequence). The CDR3 DNA is TGTGCCACCAGCAGACCCATATCGGGGGACACCGCACCCCAGCATTTT. Its protein is CATSRPISGDTAPQHF.

The J gene is TRBJ1-1, the V gene TRBV4-1; D gene ambiguous. The V end lost 3 bases, the J end lost 5 bases, and 13 bases lay between the germline ends. The CDR3 runs to 14 residues. Germline V CDR1 and CDR2: MGHRA, YSYEKL. CDR3 sequence: CASSHTVAGTEAFF. CDR3 nucleotides: TGCGCCAGCAGCCATACAGTGGCAGGTACTGAAGCTTTCTTT.

The gene calls are TRBV7-9 and TRBJ2-3, with TRBD1 as a possible D gene (6 bases). Looked up from germline, CDR1 is SEHNR and CDR2 is FQNEAQ (reference sequence). V lost 5 bases and J lost 6, with 18 bases in between. The CDR3 sequence is 15 residues long. The CDR3: CASSLGHLSGDTQYF. The DNA for the CDR3 is TGTGCCAGCAGCCTGGGACACCTCTCTGGGGATACGCAGTATTTT.

This clone was counted once. This chain joins TRBV6-5 and TRBJ2-7; possible D gene TRBD2, 5 bases. The CDR3 has 14 residues. The V gene lost 2 bases and the J gene lost 2 bases, with 10 bases spanning the gap. Germline assignment: CDR1 MNHEY and CDR2 SVGAGI. CDR3 in amino acids: CASSYGGPPYEQYF. The CDR3 coding sequence is TGTGCCAGCAGTTACGGCGGGCCCCCCTACGAGCAGTACTTC.

V and J are TRBV7-8 and TRBJ2-1, with D tentatively TRBD2 (5 bases). The CDR3 runs to 15 residues. Between the trimmed V and J ends, which lost 1 base and 6 bases, there was a span of 13 bases. Germline V gene lookup returns CDR1 SGHVS and CDR2 FQNEAQ. The CDR3 region has the DNA TGTGCCAGCAGCTTAGAATACGGGAAGGGCAATGAGCAGTTCTTC. Amino acid sequence: CASSLEYGKGNEQFF.

This clone occurred once. J is TRBJ2-3 and V is TRBV5-1; 9 bases are shared with TRBD2. Per germline, CDR1 SGHRS and CDR2 YFSETQ. J was trimmed by 2 bases and V by 7 bases; bases with no gene match: 5. The CDR3 loop spans 14 amino acids. The CDR3 DNA reads as TGCGCCAGCGAGACTAGCGGACTCACAGATACGCAGTATTTT. Its protein is CASETSGLTDTQYF.